This T cell receptor (beta chain) was captured in a study of blood T cell repertoires in COVID-19. Study summary: Researchers got acute and convalescent COVID-19 samples from the United States, Italy and Spain. T cells, B-cell-depleted T cells, or PBMCs provided the cDNA or gDNA that served as material.

This clone was detected once. The CDR3 has 17 amino acids. Germline trimming cut 0 bases from V and 2 bases from J; bases unmatched to any gene: 8. Germline values: CDR1 LGHNA, CDR2 YSLEER. Here immunoSEQ multiplex PCR was the method, and the copy in TCRdb shows in-frame clones only, minus some. The sample has about 170,000 clones; approximately 83% are singletons. The receptor's source is a man aged 65 to 85 with active or convalescent COVID-19. The sample was peripheral blood. The chain joins TRBV4-3 to TRBJ2-3, with 7 nucleotides matching TRBD2. CDR3 loop: CASSQEAGYFSTDTQYF. In DNA, the CDR3 is TGCGCCAGCAGCCAAGAAGCGGGGTATTTTTCCACAGATACGCAGTATTTT.